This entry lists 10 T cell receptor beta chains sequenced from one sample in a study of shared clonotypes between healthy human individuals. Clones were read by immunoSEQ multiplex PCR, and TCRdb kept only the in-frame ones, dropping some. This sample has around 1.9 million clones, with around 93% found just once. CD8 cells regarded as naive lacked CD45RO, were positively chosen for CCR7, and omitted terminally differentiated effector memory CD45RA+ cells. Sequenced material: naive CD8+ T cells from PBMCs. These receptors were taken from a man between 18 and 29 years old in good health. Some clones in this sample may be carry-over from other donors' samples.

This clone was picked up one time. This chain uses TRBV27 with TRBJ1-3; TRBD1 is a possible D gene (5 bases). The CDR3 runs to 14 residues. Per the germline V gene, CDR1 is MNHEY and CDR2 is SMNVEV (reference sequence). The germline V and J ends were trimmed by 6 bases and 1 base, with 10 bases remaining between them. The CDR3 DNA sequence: TGTGCCAGCAGATACGCAGGGTCTGGAAACACCATATATTTT. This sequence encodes CASRYAGSGNTIYF.

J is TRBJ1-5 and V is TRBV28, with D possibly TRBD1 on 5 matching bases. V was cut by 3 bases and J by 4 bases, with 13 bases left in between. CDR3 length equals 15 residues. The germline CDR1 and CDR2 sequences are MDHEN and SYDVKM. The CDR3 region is CASSLQGIMNQPQHF. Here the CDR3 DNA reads TGTGCCAGCAGTTTGCAGGGAATAATGAATCAGCCCCAGCATTTT.

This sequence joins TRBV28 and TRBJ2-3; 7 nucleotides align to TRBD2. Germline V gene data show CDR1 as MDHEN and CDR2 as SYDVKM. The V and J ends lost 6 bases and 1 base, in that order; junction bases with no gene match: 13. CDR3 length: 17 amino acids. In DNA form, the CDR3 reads TGTGCCAGCAGCCGCCGCAGGTGGGGGGGAGGCACAGATACGCAGTATTTT. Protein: CASSRRRWGGGTDTQYF.

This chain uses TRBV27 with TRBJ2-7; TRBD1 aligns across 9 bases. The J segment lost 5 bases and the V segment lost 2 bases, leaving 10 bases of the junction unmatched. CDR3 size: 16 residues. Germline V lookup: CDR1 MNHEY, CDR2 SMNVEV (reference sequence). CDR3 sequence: CASSLVQGQGVHEQYF. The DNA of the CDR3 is TGTGCCAGCAGTTTAGTTCAGGGACAGGGAGTCCACGAGCAGTACTTC.

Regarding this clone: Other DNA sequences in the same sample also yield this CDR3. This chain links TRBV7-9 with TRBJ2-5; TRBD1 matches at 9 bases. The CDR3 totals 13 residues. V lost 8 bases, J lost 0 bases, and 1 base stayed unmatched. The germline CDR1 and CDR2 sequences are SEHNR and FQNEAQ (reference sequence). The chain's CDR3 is CASRQGDQETQYF. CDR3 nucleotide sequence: TGTGCCAGCCGACAGGGGGACCAAGAGACCCAGTACTTC. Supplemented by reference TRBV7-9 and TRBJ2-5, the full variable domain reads DTGVSQNPRHKITKRGQNVTFRCDPISEHNRLYWYRQTLGQGPEFLTYFQNEAQLEKSRLLSDRFSAERPKGSFSTLEIQRTEQGDSAMYLCASRQGDQETQYFGPGTRLLVL.

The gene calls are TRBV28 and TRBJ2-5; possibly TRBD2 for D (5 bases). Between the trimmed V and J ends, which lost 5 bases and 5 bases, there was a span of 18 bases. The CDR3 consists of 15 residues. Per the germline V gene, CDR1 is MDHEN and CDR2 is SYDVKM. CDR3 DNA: TGTGCCAGCAGTCTACTAGGGCACTTGGTGGAGACCCAGTACTTC. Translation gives CASSLLGHLVETQYF.

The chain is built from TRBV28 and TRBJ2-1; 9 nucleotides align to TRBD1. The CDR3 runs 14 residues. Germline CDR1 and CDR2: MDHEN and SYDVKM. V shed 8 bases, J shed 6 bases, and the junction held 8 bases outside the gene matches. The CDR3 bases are TGTGCCAGCTGTGACAGGGGGTTGAGCAATGAGCAGTTCTTC. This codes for CASCDRGLSNEQFF.

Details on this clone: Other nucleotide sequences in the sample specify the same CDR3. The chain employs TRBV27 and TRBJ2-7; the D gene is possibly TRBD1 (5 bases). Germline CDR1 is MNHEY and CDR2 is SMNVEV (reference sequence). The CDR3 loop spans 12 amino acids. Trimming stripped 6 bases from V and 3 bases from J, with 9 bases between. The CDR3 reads CASRGLHYEQYF. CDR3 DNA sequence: TGTGCCAGCAGGGGGCTTCACTACGAGCAGTACTTC.

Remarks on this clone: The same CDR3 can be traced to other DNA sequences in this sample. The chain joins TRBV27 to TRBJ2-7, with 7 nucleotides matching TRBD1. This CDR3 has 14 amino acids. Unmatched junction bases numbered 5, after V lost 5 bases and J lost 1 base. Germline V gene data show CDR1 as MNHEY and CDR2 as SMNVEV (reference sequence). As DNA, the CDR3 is TGTGCCAGCAGTCCGCGACAGGGATCCTACGAGCAGTACTTC. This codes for CASSPRQGSYEQYF.

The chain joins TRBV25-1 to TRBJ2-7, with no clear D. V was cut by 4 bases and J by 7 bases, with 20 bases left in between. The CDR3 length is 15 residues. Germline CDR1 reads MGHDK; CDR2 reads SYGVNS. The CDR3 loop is CASSGDQYPLVEQYF. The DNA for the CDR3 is TGTGCCAGCAGTGGCGATCAGTATCCCTTGGTGGAGCAGTACTTC.